This record covers a single T cell receptor beta chain. The clone's antigen remains unknown. Base qualities are not provided; no much larger clone lies one nucleotide away. The CDR3 contains 19 residues, cysteine and phenylalanine counted. Left in the record is the CDR3 DNA by itself, 57 bases read in frame from the first base. Between the V and J ends, shortened by 0 bases and 2 bases respectively, the junction contains 23 bases. Via the germline V gene, CDR1 is SQVTM and CDR2 ANQGSEA. Receptors were amplified or captured by PCR. Data came from an Illumina HiSeq 2500. Molecular barcoding was employed in the preparation of TCR libraries, with unique molecular identifiers being used to normalize TCRbeta repertoire quantification. TCRdb took the public reads, trimmed them with fastp at Q25, ran MiXCR for clone calling and kept in-frame beta chains. Rows matching on CDR3 protein sequence are summarized as one entry with the most common DNA and genes. Present in this sample are hundreds of thousands of distinct CDR3 sequences, approximately 16% of which were seen just once. 3.3% of the sample is in the top ten clones.

This entry is derived from a study of T-cell reconstitution after alpha-beta-depleted transplantation in children (dated by TCRdb to the mid-2010s). Background for the entire study: Using TCR repertoire profiling, the study followed T-cell immune reconstitution in a quantitative way in children after TCRalphabeta/CD19-depleted allogeneic hematopoietic cell transplantation.

The sample consisted of PBMCs from the stem cell graft donor, taken from the stem cell graft. This receptor was obtained from a human donor who donated a stem cell graft to a child with acute lymphoblastic leukemia. The rearranged chain carries TRBV29-1 and TRBJ2-1; a tentative D match to TRBD2 spans 7 bases. The CDR3 loop reads CSVEDLDRQAGKPYNEQFF. DNA sequence: TGCAGCGTTGAAGATCTCGACAGGCAAGCGGGAAAACCCTACAATGAGCAGTTCTTC.